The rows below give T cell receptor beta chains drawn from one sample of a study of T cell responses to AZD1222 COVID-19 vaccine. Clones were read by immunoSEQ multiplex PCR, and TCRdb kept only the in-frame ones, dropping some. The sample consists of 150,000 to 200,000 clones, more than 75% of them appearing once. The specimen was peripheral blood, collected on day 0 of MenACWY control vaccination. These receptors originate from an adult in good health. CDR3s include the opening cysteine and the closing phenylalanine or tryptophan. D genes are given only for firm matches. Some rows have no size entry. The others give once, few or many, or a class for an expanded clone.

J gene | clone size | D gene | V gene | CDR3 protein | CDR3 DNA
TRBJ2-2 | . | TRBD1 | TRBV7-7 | CASSLQGGFAGELFF | TGTGCCAGCAGCTTACAAGGGGGCTTTGCCGGGGAGCTGTTTTTT
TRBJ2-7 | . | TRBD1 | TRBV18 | CASSPPGTGGYEQYF | TGTGCCAGCTCACCACCGGGGACAGGGGGCTACGAGCAGTACTTC
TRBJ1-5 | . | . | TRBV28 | CASSLSKTPRDGSNQPQHF | TGTGCCAGCAGTTTATCCAAAACTCCCAGGGACGGTAGCAATCAGCCCCAGCATTTT
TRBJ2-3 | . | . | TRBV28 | CASSLIGQFPPVDTQYF | TGTGCCAGCAGTTTAATAGGACAGTTCCCTCCCGTGGATACGCAGTATTTT
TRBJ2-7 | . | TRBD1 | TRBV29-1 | CSAGQGSNYEQYF | TGCAGCGCCGGACAGGGGTCGAACTACGAGCAGTACTTC
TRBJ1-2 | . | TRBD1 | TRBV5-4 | CASSRGDREDGYTF | TGTGCCAGCAGCCGAGGGGACAGGGAGGATGGCTACACCTTC
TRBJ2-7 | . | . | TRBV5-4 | CASSLGTGREQYF | TGTGCCAGCAGCTTGGGAACCGGGCGCGAGCAGTACTTC
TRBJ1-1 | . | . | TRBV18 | CASSSGVEAFF | TGTGCCAGCTCGTCAGGAGTCGAAGCTTTCTTT
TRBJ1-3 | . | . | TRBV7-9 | CASSLGNSGNTIYF | TGTGCCAGCAGCTTGGGGAACTCTGGAAACACCATATATTTT
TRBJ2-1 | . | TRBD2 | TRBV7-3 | CASSLGLAGSEQFF | TGTGCCAGCAGCCTGGGACTAGCGGGTAGTGAGCAGTTCTTC
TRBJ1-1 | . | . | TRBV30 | CAWSESEAFF | TGTGCCTGGAGTGAATCTGAAGCTTTCTTT
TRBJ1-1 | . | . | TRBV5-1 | CASTTPGGEAFF | TGCGCCAGCACCACCCCCGGGGGGGAAGCTTTCTTT
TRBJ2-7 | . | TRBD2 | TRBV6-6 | CASSSIAGYEQYF | TGTGCCAGCAGTTCTATAGCGGGTTACGAGCAGTACTTC
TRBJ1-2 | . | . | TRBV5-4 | CASSLYQGNYGYTF | TGTGCCAGCAGCTTGTATCAGGGGAACTATGGCTACACCTTC
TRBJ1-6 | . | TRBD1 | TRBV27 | CASSRLGTGVSPLHF | TGTGCCAGCAGTCGCCTGGGGACAGGGGTTTCACCCCTCCACTTT
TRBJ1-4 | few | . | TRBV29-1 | CSVGAGNEKLFF | TGCAGCGTGGGGGCGGGGAATGAAAAACTGTTTTTT
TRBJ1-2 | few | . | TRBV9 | CASSVGVGLGGYTF | TGTGCCAGCAGCGTAGGTGTGGGGCTGGGTGGCTACACCTTC
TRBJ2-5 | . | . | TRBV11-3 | CASSLSTAETQYF | TGTGCCAGCAGCTTGTCCACTGCAGAGACCCAGTACTTC